These 11 T cell receptor beta chains share one sample of origin, sequenced in a study of shared clonotypes between healthy human individuals. Clones were read by immunoSEQ multiplex PCR, and TCRdb kept only the in-frame ones, dropping some. The sample contains roughly 640,000 clones, around 97% of which appear only once. Material for sequencing was naive CD4+ T cells sorted from blood. The subset is: CD45RA+ positively selected. These receptors were taken from a woman in her thirties in good health.

This chain connects TRBV9 to TRBJ1-1; D is unclear. In germline, CDR1 is SGDLS, CDR2 YYNGEE. There are 15 residues in the CDR3. V was trimmed by 3 bases and J by 1 base, leaving 13 bases between them. CDR3 in DNA: TGTGCCAGCAGCGGCCCGAAGTCAGGGAACACTGAAGCTTTCTTT. Residues: CASSGPKSGNTEAFF.

The chain has TRBV28 and TRBJ1-2, with D perhaps matching TRBD1 (6 bases). Trimming pared 5 bases from V and 0 bases from J, leaving 19 bases between. Germline values: CDR1 MDHEN, CDR2 SYDVKM. The length of the CDR3 is 17 residues. The CDR3 sequence: CASSLRQAPGANYGYTF. In DNA form, the CDR3 reads TGTGCCAGCAGTCTCCGACAGGCCCCGGGAGCTAACTATGGCTACACCTTC.

The V and J genes are TRBV11-2 and TRBJ2-7; 12 bases agree with TRBD2. The CDR3 consists of 18 residues. J was trimmed by 4 bases and V by 6 bases; bases with no gene match: 16. Germline V gene data show CDR1 as SGHAT and CDR2 as FQNNGV. CDR3 sequence: CASRSTRRTSGRSYEQYF. The CDR3 coding sequence is TGTGCCAGCAGATCGACACGGAGAACTAGCGGGAGGAGTTACGAGCAGTACTTC.

This clone was seen just once. V is TRBV2 and J is TRBJ2-5, with D perhaps being TRBD1 or TRBD2 (5 bases each). This CDR3 region has 13 residues. Germline V gene sequence: CDR1 SNHLY, CDR2 FYNNEI. Trimming shortened V by 5 bases and J by 4 bases, and 11 bases separated the two germline ends. The CDR3 DNA is TGTGCCAGCAGTAGGGACCTGGGAGAGACCCAGTACTTC. It specifies CASSRDLGETQYF.

The chain combines TRBV30 with TRBJ1-5; D may be TRBD1 (5 bases). The germline V gene encodes CDR1 GTSNPN and CDR2 SVGIG (reference sequence). Trimming left V 3 bases short and J 2 bases short, with 11 bases between. The CDR3 totals 14 residues. CDR3 residues: CAWRMGGGNQPQHF. The CDR3 DNA reads as TGTGCCTGGAGAATGGGGGGGGGCAATCAGCCCCAGCATTTT.

The rearrangement links TRBV27 to TRBJ2-1; the match to TRBD2 covers 13 bases. V dropped 6 bases and J dropped 2; count of bases not matched to a gene: 1. The V gene's germline CDR1 is MNHEY and CDR2 SMNVEV (reference sequence). CDR3 length equals 15 residues. The CDR3 coding sequence is TGTGCCAGCAGGGGACTAGCGGGAACCTACAATGAGCAGTTCTTC. It specifies CASRGLAGTYNEQFF.

The rearrangement uses TRBV4-2 and TRBJ2-7; 8 nucleotides match TRBD2. CDR3 length equals 19 residues. Looked up from germline, CDR1 is LGHNA and CDR2 is YNFKEQ. J was trimmed by 1 base and V by 1 base; bases with no gene match: 15. CDR3 protein: CASSQAYSGRELKSYEQYF. In DNA form, the CDR3 reads TGTGCCAGCAGCCAAGCTTACAGCGGGAGAGAACTAAAGTCCTACGAGCAGTACTTC.

The V gene is TRBV6-5, the J gene TRBJ2-7, with D uncertain. V lost 4 bases, J lost 7 bases, and 11 bases lay in between. The germline V gene encodes CDR1 MNHEY and CDR2 SVGAGI. This CDR3 region has 12 residues. CDR3 in amino acids: CASSFKGREQYF. CDR3 DNA: TGTGCCAGCAGTTTTAAGGGTAGGGAGCAGTACTTC.

CDR3 in DNA: TGTGCCAGCAGTGAACGTGGTTTGGGATACTATGGCTACACCTTC. Its protein is CASSERGLGYYGYTF. The chain joins TRBV2 to TRBJ1-2; D remains unclear. Per the germline V gene, CDR1 is SNHLY and CDR2 is FYNNEI. Trimming left V 2 bases short and J 3 bases short, with 13 bases between. The length of the CDR3 is 15 residues.

J is TRBJ1-5 and V is TRBV19, with D possibly being TRBD1 (5 bases). The CDR3 is 14 amino acids. With 7 bases removed from V and 1 base from J, the gap between germline ends came to 11 bases. The germline V gene has CDR1 LNHDA and CDR2 SQIVND (reference sequence). CDR3 in amino acids: CASKTTVSNQPQHF. The CDR3 nucleotides are TGTGCCAGTAAGACGACAGTAAGCAATCAGCCCCAGCATTTT.

The chain links TRBV7-8 to TRBJ2-2; no reliable D call. The CDR3 consists of 17 residues. CDR1 SGHVS and CDR2 FQNEAQ come from the germline V gene. V was pared by 1 base and J by 2 bases, with 14 bases between. CDR3 loop: CASSLGLPGLNTGELFF. CDR3 nucleotide sequence: TGTGCCAGCAGCTTAGGGTTGCCGGGCTTAAACACCGGGGAGCTGTTTTTT.